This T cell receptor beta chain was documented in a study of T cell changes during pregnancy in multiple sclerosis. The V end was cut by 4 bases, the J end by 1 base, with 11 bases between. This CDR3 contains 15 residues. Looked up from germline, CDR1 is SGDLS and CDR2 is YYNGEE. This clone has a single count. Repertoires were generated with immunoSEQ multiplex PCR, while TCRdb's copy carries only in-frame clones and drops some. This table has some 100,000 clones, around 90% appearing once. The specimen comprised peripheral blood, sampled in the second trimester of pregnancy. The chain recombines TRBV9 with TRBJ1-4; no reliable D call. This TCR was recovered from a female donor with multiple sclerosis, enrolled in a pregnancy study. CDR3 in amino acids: CASSYRGLTNEKLFF. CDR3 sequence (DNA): TGTGCCAGCAGCTACCGAGGACTAACTAATGAAAAACTGTTTTTT.